A single sample is the source of the 12 T cell receptor beta chains below, sequenced in a study of cytomegalovirus exposure and HLA in healthy donors. Primers for the PCR totalled 60 Vbeta and 13 Jbeta. This table comes from immunoSEQ multiplex PCR, and its TCRdb copy is limited to in-frame clones, with some not included. The profile shows over 80,000 clones, roughly 79% of them singletons. The material sequenced was PBMCs. All receptors come from a woman in her 70s in good health and CMV-seropositive.

This rearrangement joins TRBV9 to TRBJ2-3, with no clear D. The length of the CDR3 is 14 residues. V lost 5 bases and J 6 bases, leaving 16 bases between the germline ends. The germline gives CDR1 SGDLS, CDR2 YYNGEE. The DNA of the CDR3 is TGTGCCAGCAGTGGATCAGGTGCCGTGGATACGCAGTATTTT. It encodes CASSGSGAVDTQYF.

The CDR3 sequence is CASSQASTSGITDTQYF. In DNA, the CDR3 is TGTGCCAGCAGCCAAGCCTCGACTAGCGGAATCACAGATACGCAGTATTTT. The chain couples TRBV4-2 to TRBJ2-3; 9 nucleotides agree with TRBD2. The CDR3 covers 17 residues. Losses at the gene ends were 1 base for V and 2 bases for J; bases not matched to a gene: 7. The germline V gene has CDR1 LGHNA and CDR2 YNFKEQ.

The chain recombines TRBV9 with TRBJ1-6, with D unresolved. The CDR3 totals 15 residues. Trimming removed 0 bases at V and 9 bases at J, with 13 bases between. Germline V gives CDR1 SGDLS, CDR2 YYNGEE. This CDR3 is CASSVEEGVGSPLHF. In DNA, the CDR3 is TGTGCCAGCAGCGTAGAGGAGGGAGTTGGTTCACCCCTCCACTTT.

This clone has just a few counts. This chain links TRBV4-3 with TRBJ1-3; D is undetermined. The CDR3 loop spans 15 amino acids. CDR1 and CDR2 (germline): LGHNA, YSLEER. Trimming took off 0 bases at V and 0 bases at J, with 6 bases between the two ends. CDR3 sequence reads: CASSQDTSSGNTIYF. CDR3 bases: TGCGCCAGCAGCCAAGATACGAGCTCTGGAAACACCATATATTTT.

The chain couples TRBV2 to TRBJ2-2; tentative D call: TRBD2 (5 bases). V lost 3 bases and J 7 bases, leaving 12 bases between the germline ends. The germline V gene encodes CDR1 SNHLY and CDR2 FYNNEI. CDR3 length: 14 amino acids. The CDR3 sequence is CASSDVVANGELFF. Written as DNA, the CDR3 is TGTGCCAGCAGTGACGTAGTAGCGAACGGGGAGCTGTTTTTT.

This clone occurred once. The V call is TRBV5-1, the J call TRBJ2-2, with a tentative D call TRBD1 (6 bases). The germline V gene encodes CDR1 SGHRS and CDR2 YFSETQ. This CDR3 spans 14 amino acids. V lost 4 bases and J lost 10, with 17 bases in between. Here the CDR3 DNA reads TGCGCCAGCAGCCCCCGACCGACAGGAGAGGAGCTGTTTTTT. This gives the protein CASSPRPTGEELFF.

The chain uses TRBV9 and TRBJ1-6; a weak D match, TRBD1 (5 bases). The CDR3 sequence is 15 residues long. V lost 0 bases, J lost 6 bases, and 10 bases lay in between. Looked up from germline, CDR1 is SGDLS and CDR2 is YYNGEE. CDR3 nucleotides: TGTGCCAGCAGCGTAGGGCAGGGTGGTAATTCACCCCTCCACTTT. Encoded protein: CASSVGQGGNSPLHF.

This chain joins TRBV27 and TRBJ2-1; 10 bases line up with TRBD2. The CDR3 covers 15 residues. Trimming took 7 bases from V and 7 from J; bases not matched to a gene: 10. Germline V CDR1 and CDR2: MNHEY, SMNVEV (reference sequence). CDR3 in amino acids: CASTLGLAGVNEQFF. The CDR3 DNA follows: TGTGCCAGCACCCTCGGGCTAGCGGGAGTTAATGAGCAGTTCTTC.

As concerns this clone: Other nucleotide sequences from this sample produce the same CDR3. V usage is TRBV29-1 and J usage is TRBJ1-4; possible D gene TRBD1, 6 bases. The length of the CDR3 is 14 residues. The V end lost 4 bases, the J end lost 7 bases, and 16 bases lay between the germline ends. Germline V CDR1 and CDR2: SQVTM, ANQGSEA. The CDR3, as DNA: TGCAGCGTTGCCCGGACTGGGGGCGGTGAAAAACTGTTTTTT. It translates to CSVARTGGGEKLFF.

This clone has only a few counts. The chain has TRBV6-1 and TRBJ2-5, with a weak D call TRBD1 (6 bases). CDR3 length: 14 residues. Germline V gives CDR1 MNHNS, CDR2 SASEGT. With 3 bases removed from V and 5 bases from J, the gap between germline ends came to 13 bases. CDR3 protein: CASSDQGTSETQYF. The CDR3, as DNA: TGTGCCAGCAGTGATCAGGGGACCAGCGAGACCCAGTACTTC.

V is TRBV6-6 and J is TRBJ2-3; D gene uncertain. Between the trimmed V and J ends, which lost 6 bases and 9 bases, there was a span of 22 bases. Per the germline V gene, CDR1 is MNHNY and CDR2 is SVGAGI (reference sequence). The CDR3 is 15 amino acids. The CDR3, as DNA: TGTGCCAGCAGACCTCCCCCCTTAGCACATGGGACGCAGTATTTT. This encodes CASRPPPLAHGTQYF.

In the case of this clone: The germline gene is not matched at one end of the junction; a read error may be the cause. The chain recombines TRBV11-1 with TRBJ1-6; 7 bases line up with TRBD1. The CDR3 length is 13 residues. Germline CDR1 SGHAT, CDR2 FQDESV (reference sequence). The CDR3 bases are TGTGCCAGCAGCTGGGACAGTAATTCACCCCCCCACTTT. Translation: CASSWDSNSPPHF.